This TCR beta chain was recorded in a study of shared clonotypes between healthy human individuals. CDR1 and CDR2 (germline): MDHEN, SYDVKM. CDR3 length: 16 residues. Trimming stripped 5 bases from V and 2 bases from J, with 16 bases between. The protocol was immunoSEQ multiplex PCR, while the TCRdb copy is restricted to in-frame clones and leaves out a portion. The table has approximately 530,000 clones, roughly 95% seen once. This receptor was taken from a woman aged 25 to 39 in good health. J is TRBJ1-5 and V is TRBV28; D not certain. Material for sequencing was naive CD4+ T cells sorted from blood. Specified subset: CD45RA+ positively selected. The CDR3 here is CASSVKAFYGNQPQHF. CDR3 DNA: TGTGCCAGCAGTGTTAAAGCTTTCTATGGCAATCAGCCCCAGCATTTT. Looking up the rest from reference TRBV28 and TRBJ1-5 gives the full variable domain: DVKVTQSSRYLVKRTGEKVFLECVQDMDHENMFWYRQDPGLGLRLIYFSYDVKMKEKGDIPEGYSVSREKKERFSLILESASTNQTSMYLCASSVKAFYGNQPQHFGDGTRLSIL.